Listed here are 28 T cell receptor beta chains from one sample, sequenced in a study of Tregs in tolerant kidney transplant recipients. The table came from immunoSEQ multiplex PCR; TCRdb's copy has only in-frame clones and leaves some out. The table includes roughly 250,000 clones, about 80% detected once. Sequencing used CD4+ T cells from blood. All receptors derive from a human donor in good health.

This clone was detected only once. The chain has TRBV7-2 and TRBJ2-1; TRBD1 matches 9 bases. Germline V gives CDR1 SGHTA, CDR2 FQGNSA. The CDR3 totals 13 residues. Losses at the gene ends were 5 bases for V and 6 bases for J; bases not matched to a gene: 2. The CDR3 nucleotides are TGTGCCAGCAGCCGGGACAGGGTCAATGAGCAGTTCTTC. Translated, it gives CASSRDRVNEQFF.

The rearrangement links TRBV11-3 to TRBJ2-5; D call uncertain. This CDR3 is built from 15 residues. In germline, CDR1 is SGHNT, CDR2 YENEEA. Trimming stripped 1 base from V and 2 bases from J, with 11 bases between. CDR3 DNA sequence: TGTGCCAGCAGCTTAGTTTTCAGTCCTCAAGAGACCCAGTACTTC. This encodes CASSLVFSPQETQYF.

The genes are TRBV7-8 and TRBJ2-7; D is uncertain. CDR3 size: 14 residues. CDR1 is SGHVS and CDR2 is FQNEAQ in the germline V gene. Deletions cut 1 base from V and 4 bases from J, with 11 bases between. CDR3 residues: CASSLGVTSYEQYF. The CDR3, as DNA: TGTGCCAGCAGCTTAGGGGTCACGAGTTACGAGCAGTACTTC.

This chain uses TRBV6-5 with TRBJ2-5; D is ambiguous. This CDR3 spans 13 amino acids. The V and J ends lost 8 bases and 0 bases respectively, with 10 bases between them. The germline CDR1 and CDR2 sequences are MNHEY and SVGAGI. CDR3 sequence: CASVRHHQETQYF. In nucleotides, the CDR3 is TGTGCCAGCGTTCGGCATCACCAAGAGACCCAGTACTTC.

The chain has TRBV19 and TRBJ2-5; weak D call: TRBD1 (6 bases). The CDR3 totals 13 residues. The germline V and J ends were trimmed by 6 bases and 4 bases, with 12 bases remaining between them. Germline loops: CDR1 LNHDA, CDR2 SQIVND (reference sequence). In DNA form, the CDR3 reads TGTGCCAGTAGCACAGGGTCGGGAGAGACCCAGTACTTC. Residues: CASSTGSGETQYF. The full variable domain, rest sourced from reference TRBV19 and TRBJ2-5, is DGGITQSPKYLFRKEGQNVTLSCEQNLNHDAMYWYRQDPGQGLRLIYYSQIVNDFQKGDIAEGYSVSREKKESFPLTVTSAQKNPTAFYLCASSTGSGETQYFGPGTRLLVL.

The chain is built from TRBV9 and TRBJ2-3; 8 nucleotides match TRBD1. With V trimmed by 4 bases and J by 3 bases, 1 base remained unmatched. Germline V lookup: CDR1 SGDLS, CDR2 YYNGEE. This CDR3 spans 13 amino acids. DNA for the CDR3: TGTGCCAGCAGCCGGGACAGGACAGATACGCAGTATTTT. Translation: CASSRDRTDTQYF.

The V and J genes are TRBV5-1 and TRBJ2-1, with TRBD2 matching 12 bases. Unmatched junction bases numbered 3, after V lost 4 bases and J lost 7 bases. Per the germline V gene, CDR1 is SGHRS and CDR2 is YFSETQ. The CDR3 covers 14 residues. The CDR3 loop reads CASSRLAGDNEQFF. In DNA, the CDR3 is TGCGCCAGCAGCCGACTAGCGGGAGATAATGAGCAGTTCTTC.

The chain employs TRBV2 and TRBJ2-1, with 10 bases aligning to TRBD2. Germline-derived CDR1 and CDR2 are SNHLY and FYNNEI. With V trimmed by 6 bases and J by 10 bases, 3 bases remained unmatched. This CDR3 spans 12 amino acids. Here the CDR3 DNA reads TGTGCCAGCAGCGGACTAGCGGACGAGCAGTTCTTC. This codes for CASSGLADEQFF.

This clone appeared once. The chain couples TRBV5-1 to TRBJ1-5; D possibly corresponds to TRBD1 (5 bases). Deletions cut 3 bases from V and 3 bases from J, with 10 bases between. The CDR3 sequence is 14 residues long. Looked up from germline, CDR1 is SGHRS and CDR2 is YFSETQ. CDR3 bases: TGCGCCAGCAGCTCGGGACGTCCCAATCAGCCCCAGCATTTT. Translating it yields CASSSGRPNQPQHF.

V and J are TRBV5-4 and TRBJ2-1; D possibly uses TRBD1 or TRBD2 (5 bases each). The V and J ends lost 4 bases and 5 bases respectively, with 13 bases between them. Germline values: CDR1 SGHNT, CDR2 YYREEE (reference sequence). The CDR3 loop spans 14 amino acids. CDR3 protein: CASSVRDGHNEQFF. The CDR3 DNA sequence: TGTGCCAGCAGCGTCCGGGACGGCCACAATGAGCAGTTCTTC.

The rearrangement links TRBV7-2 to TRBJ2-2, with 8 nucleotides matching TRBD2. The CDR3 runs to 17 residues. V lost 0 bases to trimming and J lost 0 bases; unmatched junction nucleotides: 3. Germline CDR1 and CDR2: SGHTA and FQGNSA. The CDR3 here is CASSLAAGATNTGELFF. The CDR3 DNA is TGTGCCAGCAGCTTAGCAGCGGGGGCTACGAACACCGGGGAGCTGTTTTTT.

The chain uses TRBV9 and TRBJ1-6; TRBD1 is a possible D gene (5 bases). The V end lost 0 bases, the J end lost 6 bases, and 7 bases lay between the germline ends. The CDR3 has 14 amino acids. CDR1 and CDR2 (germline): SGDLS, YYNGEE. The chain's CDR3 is CASSVAGSNSPLHF. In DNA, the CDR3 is TGTGCCAGCAGCGTAGCAGGGTCTAATTCACCCCTCCACTTT. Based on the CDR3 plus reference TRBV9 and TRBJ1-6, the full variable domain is DSGVTQTPKHLITATGQRVTLRCSPRSGDLSVYWYQQSLDQGLQFLIQYYNGEERAKGNILERFSAQQFPDLHSELNLSSLELGDSALYFCASSVAGSNSPLHFGNGTRLTVT.

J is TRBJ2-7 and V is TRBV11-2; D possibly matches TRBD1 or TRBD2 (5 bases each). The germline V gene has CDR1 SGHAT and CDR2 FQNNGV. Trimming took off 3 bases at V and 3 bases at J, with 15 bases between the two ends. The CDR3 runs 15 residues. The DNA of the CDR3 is TGTGCCAGCAGCTTTGGGGACCGCCGGAGCTACGAGCAGTACTTC. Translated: CASSFGDRRSYEQYF. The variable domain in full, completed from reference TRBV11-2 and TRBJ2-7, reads EAGVAQSPRYKIIEKRQSVAFWCNPISGHATLYWYQQILGQGPKLLIQFQNNGVVDDSQLPKDRFSAERLKGVDSTLKIQPAKLEDSAVYLCASSFGDRRSYEQYFGPGTRLTVT.

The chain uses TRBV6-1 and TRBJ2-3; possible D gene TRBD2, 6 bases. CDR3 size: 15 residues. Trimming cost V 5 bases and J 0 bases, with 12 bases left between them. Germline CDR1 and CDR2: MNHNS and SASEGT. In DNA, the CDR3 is TGTGCCAGCAGTTTGAATCTAGCGAGCACAGATACGCAGTATTTT. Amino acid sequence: CASSLNLASTDTQYF.

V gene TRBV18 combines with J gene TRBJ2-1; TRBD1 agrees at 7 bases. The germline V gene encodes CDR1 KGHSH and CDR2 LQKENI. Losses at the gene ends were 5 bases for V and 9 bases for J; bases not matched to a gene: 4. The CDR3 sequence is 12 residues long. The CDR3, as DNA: TGTGCCAGCTCAGAAAACAGGGGTGAGCAGTTCTTC. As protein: CASSENRGEQFF.

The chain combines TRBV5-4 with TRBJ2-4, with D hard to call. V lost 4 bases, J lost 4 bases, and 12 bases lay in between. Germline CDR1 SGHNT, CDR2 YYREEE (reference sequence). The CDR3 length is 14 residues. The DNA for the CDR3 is TGTGCCAGCAGCACTCAGGAACTTAAAAACATTCAGTACTTC. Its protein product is CASSTQELKNIQYF.

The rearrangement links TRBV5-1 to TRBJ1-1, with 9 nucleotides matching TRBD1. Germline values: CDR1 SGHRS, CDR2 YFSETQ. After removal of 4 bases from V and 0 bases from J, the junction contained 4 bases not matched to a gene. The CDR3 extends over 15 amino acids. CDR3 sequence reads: CASSPGQGLNTEAFF. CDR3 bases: TGCGCCAGCAGCCCGGGACAGGGATTGAACACTGAAGCTTTCTTT.

The CDR3: CASSSGLAGEYNEQFF. The CDR3 bases are TGCGCCAGCAGCTCCGGACTAGCGGGAGAGTACAATGAGCAGTTCTTC. The chain is built from TRBV5-1 and TRBJ2-1; the match to TRBD2 covers 13 bases. CDR1 and CDR2 (germline): SGHRS, YFSETQ. V trimming: 3 bases; J trimming: 4 bases; junction bases outside the gene matches: 4. The CDR3 spans 16 residues.

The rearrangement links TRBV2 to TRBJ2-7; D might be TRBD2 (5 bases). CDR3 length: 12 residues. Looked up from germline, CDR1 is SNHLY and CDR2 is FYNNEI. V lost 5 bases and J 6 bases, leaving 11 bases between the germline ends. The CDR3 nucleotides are TGTGCCAGCAGTATGGACTCTGGCGAGCAGTACTTC. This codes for CASSMDSGEQYF.

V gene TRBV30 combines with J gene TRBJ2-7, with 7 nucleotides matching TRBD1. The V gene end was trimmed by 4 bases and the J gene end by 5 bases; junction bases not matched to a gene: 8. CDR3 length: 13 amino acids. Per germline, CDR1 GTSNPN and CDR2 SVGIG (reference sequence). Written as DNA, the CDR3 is TGTGCCTGGACGACAGGGAATTACCACGAGCAGTACTTC. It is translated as CAWTTGNYHEQYF.

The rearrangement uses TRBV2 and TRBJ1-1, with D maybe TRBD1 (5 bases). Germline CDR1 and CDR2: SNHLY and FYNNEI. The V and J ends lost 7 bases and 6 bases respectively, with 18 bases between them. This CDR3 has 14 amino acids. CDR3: CASNPTVLGAEAFF. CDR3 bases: TGTGCCAGCAACCCGACAGTCCTAGGCGCTGAAGCTTTCTTT.

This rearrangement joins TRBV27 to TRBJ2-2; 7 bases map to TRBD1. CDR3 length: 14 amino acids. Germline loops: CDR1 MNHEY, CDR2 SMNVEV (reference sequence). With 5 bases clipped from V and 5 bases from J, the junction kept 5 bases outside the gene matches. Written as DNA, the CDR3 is TGTGCCAGCAGTCAAGACAGGGTTACCGGGGAGCTGTTTTTT. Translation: CASSQDRVTGELFF.

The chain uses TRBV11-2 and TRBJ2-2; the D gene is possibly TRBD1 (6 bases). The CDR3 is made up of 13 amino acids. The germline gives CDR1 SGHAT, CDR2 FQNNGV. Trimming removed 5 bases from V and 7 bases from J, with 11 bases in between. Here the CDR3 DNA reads TGTGCCAGCAGCCCGAGACAGGACGGGGAGCTGTTTTTT. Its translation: CASSPRQDGELFF. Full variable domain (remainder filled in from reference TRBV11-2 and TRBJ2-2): EAGVAQSPRYKIIEKRQSVAFWCNPISGHATLYWYQQILGQGPKLLIQFQNNGVVDDSQLPKDRFSAERLKGVDSTLKIQPAKLEDSAVYLCASSPRQDGELFFGEGSRLTVL.

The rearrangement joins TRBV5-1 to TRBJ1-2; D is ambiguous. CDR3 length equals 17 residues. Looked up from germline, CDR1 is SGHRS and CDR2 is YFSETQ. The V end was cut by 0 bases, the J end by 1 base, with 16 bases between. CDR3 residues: CASSLGGSGPFNYGYTF. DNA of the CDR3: TGCGCCAGCAGCTTGGGGGGAAGCGGCCCCTTTAACTATGGCTACACCTTC.

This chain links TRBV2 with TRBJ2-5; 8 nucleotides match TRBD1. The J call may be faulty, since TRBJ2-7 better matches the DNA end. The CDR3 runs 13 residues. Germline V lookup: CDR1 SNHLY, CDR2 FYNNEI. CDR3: CASTFDRGYEQYF. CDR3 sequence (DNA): TGTGCCAGCACCTTCGACAGGGGCTACGAGCAGTACTTC.

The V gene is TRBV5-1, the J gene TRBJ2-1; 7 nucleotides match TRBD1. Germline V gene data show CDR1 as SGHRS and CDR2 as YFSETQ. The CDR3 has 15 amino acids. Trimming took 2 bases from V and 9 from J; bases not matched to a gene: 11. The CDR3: CASSFGDRAEGEQFF. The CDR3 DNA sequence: TGCGCCAGCAGCTTTGGGGACAGAGCTGAGGGTGAGCAGTTCTTC.

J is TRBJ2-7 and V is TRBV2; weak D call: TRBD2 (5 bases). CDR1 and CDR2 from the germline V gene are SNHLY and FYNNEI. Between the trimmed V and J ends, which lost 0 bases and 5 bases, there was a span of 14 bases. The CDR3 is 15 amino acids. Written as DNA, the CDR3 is TGTGCCAGCAGTGAAGCCCCACGGGGTGGCGACGAGCAGTACTTC. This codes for CASSEAPRGGDEQYF. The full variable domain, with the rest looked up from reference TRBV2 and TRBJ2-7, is EPEVTQTPSHQVTQMGQEVILRCVPISNHLYFYWYRQILGQKVEFLVSFYNNEISEKSEIFDDQFSVERPDGSNFTLKIRSTKLEDSAMYFCASSEAPRGGDEQYFGPGTRLTVT.

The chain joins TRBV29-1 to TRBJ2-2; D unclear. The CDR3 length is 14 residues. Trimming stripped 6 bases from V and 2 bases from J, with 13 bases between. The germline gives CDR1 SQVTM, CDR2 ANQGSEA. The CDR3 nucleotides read TGCAGCGTCGCTCCGACACTCAACACCGGGGAGCTGTTTTTT. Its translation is CSVAPTLNTGELFF.